This TCR beta chain was profiled in a study of response to subunit inactivated influenza vaccine (dated by TCRdb to 2017 to 2018). For the study in its entirety: Deep quantitative profiling of the T cell receptor repertoire was used in the study to follow responses to a trivalent subunit inactivated influenza vaccine. The research as a whole found: The authors suggested that each seasonal influenza vaccination may recruit only a limited number of new T cells.

From cysteine to phenylalanine, the CDR3 is 17 amino acids long. The entry retains the CDR3 DNA only, 51 bases that are in frame from base 1. CDR1 is given as SGHKS and CDR2 as YYEKEE, both from the germline V gene (reference sequence). The germline V and J ends show losses of 4 bases and 5 bases respectively, and no gene match explains 13 bases of the junction. Preparation of the library involved RT-PCR. Sequenced on an Illumina HiSeq 2500. TCRdb reran the public reads through fastp at Q25 and MiXCR, keeping productive beta chains. CDR3 protein sequences are deduplicated, and each keeps its most common genes and DNA. Here the sample has hundreds of thousands of distinct CDR3 sequences; 21% occur a single time. Clones ranked in the top ten supply roughly a tenth of the sample. As for this clonotype: This receptor's antigen is unknown. No quality values exist for individual bases; no much larger clone is one base distant.

Sequenced here: PBMCs from blood, sampled 21 months after vaccination. This chain is built from TRBV5-5 and TRBJ1-5; the junction holds 9 bases that match TRBD1. The TCR originated in a man aged 50-75 years who received an inactivated influenza vaccine. Donor details come from another sample of the same person, matched by shared clones. The CDR3 protein is CASSPDPTGGRDQPQHF. The bases are TGTGCCAGCAGCCCGGACCCGACAGGGGGTCGGGATCAGCCCCAGCATTTT.